Below, 5 T cell receptor beta chains from the same sample are listed, as sequenced in a study of blood T cell repertoires in COVID-19. This table comes from immunoSEQ multiplex PCR, and its TCRdb copy is limited to in-frame clones, with some not included. The sample includes 55,000 to 70,000 clones, about four fifths seen only once; the top ten take about 3.5%. Material for sequencing was peripheral blood. Source of these receptors: a woman of 80 years or more with acute or convalescent COVID-19.

The rearrangement links TRBV4-3 to TRBJ1-1; D may be TRBD1 (5 bases). Trimming took 3 bases from V and 7 from J, leaving 12 bases between them. The CDR3 sequence is 13 residues long. Germline V gene lookup returns CDR1 LGHNA and CDR2 YSLEER. The CDR3, as DNA: TGCGCCAGCAGCCAGCTATACGACAGTGAAGCTTTCTTT. Translation: CASSQLYDSEAFF.

The chain couples TRBV21-1 to TRBJ2-7; no check of the table's D call, TRBD1, against the DNA was made. TRBV21-1 is designated a pseudogene. The CDR3 sequence is 14 residues long. The CDR3 region has the DNA TGTGCCAGCAGAAGGGGTTTAAACTCCTACGAGCAGTACTTC. Translating gives CASRRGLNSYEQYF.

The CDR3 loop is CASSKPGQGSTDTQYF. The CDR3 region has the DNA TGTGCCAGCTCTAAGCCGGGACAGGGGAGCACAGATACGCAGTATTTT. The chain is built from TRBV28 and TRBJ2-3; TRBD1 aligns across 10 bases. The CDR3 extends over 16 amino acids. The V and J ends lost 8 bases and 0 bases, in that order; junction bases with no gene match: 8. Germline V gives CDR1 MDHEN, CDR2 SYDVKM.

V is TRBV15 and J is TRBJ2-5, with D maybe TRBD1 (5 bases). Trimming pared 3 bases from V and 5 bases from J, leaving 10 bases between. The CDR3 is 13 amino acids. Per the germline V gene, CDR1 is LNHNV and CDR2 is YYDKDF (reference sequence). The CDR3 protein is CATSSVGAETQYF. In nucleotides, the CDR3 is TGTGCCACCAGCAGTGTAGGGGCGGAGACCCAGTACTTC.

The chain carries TRBV27 and TRBJ1-2; 8 nucleotides line up with TRBD1. This CDR3 has 15 amino acids. The J segment lost 1 base and the V segment lost 4 bases, leaving 5 bases of the junction unmatched. CDR1 MNHEY and CDR2 SMNVEV come from the germline V gene (reference sequence). CDR3 nucleotide sequence: TGTGCCAGCAGTTCCTGGACAGGGCTTAACTATGGCTACACCTTC. Its translation: CASSSWTGLNYGYTF.